This T cell receptor beta chain originates from a study of blood T cell repertoires in COVID-19. The CDR3 extends over 16 amino acids. Unmatched junction bases numbered 8, after V lost 3 bases and J lost 4 bases. Germline lookup yields CDR1 MGHRA and CDR2 YSYEKL. Per the original data handling: Cell counts per sample came from amplifying reference gene primers. Assay: immunoSEQ multiplex PCR; the TCRdb copy retains only in-frame clones and omits some. Clonal size and the V and J genes are those of that table, whereas D and trimming came from the DNA. The sample carries about 170,000 clones, roughly 90% recorded once.

This clonotype originated in a man younger than 35 with COVID-19, enrolled during active disease. This chain links TRBV4-1 with TRBJ2-3, with TRBD2 matching over 9 bases. Sequenced material: peripheral blood. The CDR3 spells CASSQRGSGSADTQYF. CDR3 DNA: TGCGCCAGCAGCCAGAGGGGTAGCGGGAGTGCAGATACGCAGTATTTT.